These 19 T cell receptor beta chains originate from one sample sequenced in a study of blood T cell repertoires in COVID-19. TCRdb keeps only in-frame clones here, not all; method: immunoSEQ multiplex PCR. The data contain roughly 200,000 clones, 85% to 90% of them seen just once; the ten biggest clones take up 4.5% to 7.5%. Sequencing was carried out using peripheral blood. The source is a man of 80 years or more with acute or convalescent COVID-19.

The rearrangement links TRBV7-2 to TRBJ2-1; TRBD1 matches at 8 bases. This CDR3 region has 13 residues. Germline-derived CDR1 and CDR2 are SGHTA and FQGNSA. J lost 15 bases, V lost 0 bases, and 7 bases had no gene match. In nucleotides, the CDR3 is TGTGCCAGCAGCTTAGCCCGACAGGGGTGGACGTTCTTC. This sequence encodes CASSLARQGWTFF.

The chain is built from TRBV11-3 and TRBJ2-2, with TRBD2 matching 10 bases. The germline CDR1 and CDR2 sequences are SGHNT and YENEEA. The ends lost 3 bases at V and 3 bases at J; junction bases unmatched: 4. CDR3 length equals 16 residues. CDR3 loop: CASSFLAGEDTGELFF. The CDR3 DNA follows: TGTGCCAGCAGCTTTCTAGCGGGAGAAGACACCGGGGAGCTGTTTTTT.

V and J are TRBV3-1 (or the pseudogene TRBV3-2) and TRBJ2-7, with D perhaps TRBD2 (5 bases). Germline V gene lookup returns CDR1 LGHDT and CDR2 YNNKEL (reference sequence). Trimming took off 4 bases at V and 3 bases at J, with 10 bases between the two ends. CDR3 length equals 13 residues. The CDR3 DNA is TGTGCCAGCAGCCTCGGACTGGGCTACGAGCAGTACTTC. Amino acids: CASSLGLGYEQYF.

The chain links TRBV25-1 to TRBJ1-1; 8 positions agree with TRBD1. CDR1 is MGHDK, CDR2 SYGVNS, per germline. The CDR3 is 14 amino acids. V dropped 3 bases and J dropped 2; count of bases not matched to a gene: 2. CDR3 region: CASSEGQVNTEAFF. CDR3 nucleotides: TGTGCCAGCAGTGAGGGACAGGTCAACACTGAAGCTTTCTTT.

The count of this clone is one. In DNA form, the CDR3 reads TGTGCCAGCAGCTTATCAGATCACTACGAGCAGTACTTC. This encodes CASSLSDHYEQYF. V and J are TRBV11-2 and TRBJ2-7, with unresolved D. Trimming took off 2 bases at V and 3 bases at J, with 8 bases between the two ends. CDR1 and CDR2 (germline): SGHAT, FQNNGV. The CDR3 covers 13 residues.

This rearrangement joins TRBV25-1 to TRBJ2-1; TRBD1 agrees at 8 bases. Germline trimming cut 7 bases from V and 6 bases from J; bases unmatched to any gene: 11. CDR1 is MGHDK and CDR2 is SYGVNS in the germline V gene. The CDR3 has 15 residues. In DNA form, the CDR3 reads TGTGCCAGCACCGCGCGGGACAGGTTTTCCAATGAGCAGTTCTTC. It translates to CASTARDRFSNEQFF. Based on the CDR3 plus reference TRBV25-1 and TRBJ2-1, the full variable domain is EADIYQTPRYLVIGTGKKITLECSQTMGHDKMYWYQQDPGMELHLIHYSYGVNSTEKGDLSSESTVSRIRTEHFPLTLESARPSHTSQYLCASTARDRFSNEQFFGPGTRLTVL.

This clone was recorded many times. The chain links TRBV6-4 to TRBJ2-3; TRBD1 agrees at 9 bases. The CDR3 extends over 17 amino acids. With 0 bases clipped from V and 2 bases from J, the junction kept 6 bases outside the gene matches. In germline, CDR1 is MRHNA, CDR2 SNTAGT. The CDR3 DNA is TGTGCCAGCAGTGACTCTCCGGGACAGGGCCCCACAGATACGCAGTATTTT. It is translated as CASSDSPGQGPTDTQYF.

The chain joins TRBV7-9 to TRBJ1-2; the D is unclear. There are 13 residues in the CDR3. Per germline, CDR1 SEHNR and CDR2 FQNEAQ (reference sequence). The germline V and J ends were trimmed by 3 bases and 9 bases, with 14 bases remaining between them. The DNA for the CDR3 is TGTGCCAGCAGCTTGAGTGAGATTGGTCGCTACACCTTC. Translating gives CASSLSEIGRYTF.

The rearrangement uses TRBV13 and TRBJ2-1, with D possibly matching TRBD2 (6 bases). Germline V gene sequence: CDR1 PRHDT, CDR2 FYEKMQ (reference sequence). V was pared by 3 bases and J by 9 bases, with 12 bases between. The CDR3 has 13 residues. CDR3 nucleotides: TGTGCCAGCAGCTTGAGGATAGCGGTTGAGCAGTTCTTC. It encodes CASSLRIAVEQFF.

The V gene is TRBV7-2, the J gene TRBJ2-1; 9 bases are a match to TRBD2. The trim removed 6 bases at V and 8 bases at J, leaving 14 bases unmatched. Germline CDR1 reads SGHTA; CDR2 reads FQGNSA. The CDR3 has 16 amino acids. This CDR3 is CASRFTGTSPFDEQFF. CDR3 coding DNA: TGTGCCAGCAGATTTACCGGGACTAGCCCCTTTGATGAGCAGTTCTTC. The whole variable domain, filled in from reference TRBV7-2 and TRBJ2-1, reads GAGVSQSPSNKVTEKGKDVELRCDPISGHTALYWYRQSLGQGLEFLIYFQGNSAPDKSGLPSDRFSAERTGGSVSTLTIQRTQQEDSAVYLCASRFTGTSPFDEQFFGPGTRLTVL.

This clone was seen more than once but under ten times. This chain links TRBV28 with TRBJ1-6; D not resolved. The CDR3 spans 15 residues. The germline V gene encodes CDR1 MDHEN and CDR2 SYDVKM. V lost 5 bases to trimming and J lost 6 bases, with 14 bases between them. CDR3 sequence reads: CASSPRGNPNSPLHF. In DNA form, the CDR3 reads TGTGCCAGCAGTCCCCGGGGTAACCCTAATTCACCCCTCCACTTT.

This chain connects TRBV7-2 to TRBJ2-3; 13 nucleotides match TRBD2. J lost 14 bases, V lost 7 bases, and 15 bases had no gene match. The CDR3 has 15 residues. The germline gives CDR1 SGHTA, CDR2 FQGNSA. CDR3 DNA sequence: TGTGCCAGCAACCCTGAGCCGGGACTAGCGGGAACCCTGTATTTT. Translating it yields CASNPEPGLAGTLYF.

The V call is TRBV24-1, the J call TRBJ2-7; D is perhaps TRBD1 (6 bases). The CDR3 sequence is 13 residues long. Trimming cost V 8 bases and J 6 bases, with 16 bases left between them. Germline loops: CDR1 KGHDR, CDR2 SFDVKD. The CDR3 region has the DNA TGTGCCACCACGTCCCGGGACATTTTCGAGCAGTACTTC. Translated, it gives CATTSRDIFEQYF.

This chain's CDR3 is CASRRTGLNTEAFF. The CDR3 DNA is TGTGCCAGCAGGAGGACAGGGCTGAACACTGAAGCTTTCTTT. The chain joins TRBV25-1 to TRBJ1-1, with 8 bases identical to TRBD1. The CDR3 loop spans 14 amino acids. The J segment lost 0 bases and the V segment lost 6 bases, leaving 3 bases of the junction unmatched. The germline V gene has CDR1 MGHDK and CDR2 SYGVNS.

In nucleotides, the CDR3 is TGTGCCAGCAGCTACCCGGGACAGGGTGGCACAGATACGCAGTATTTT. Translated: CASSYPGQGGTDTQYF. V usage is TRBV21-1 and J usage is TRBJ2-3; TRBD1, as called in the table, went unchecked against the DNA. TRBV21-1 constitutes a pseudogene. CDR3 length equals 16 residues.

The chain uses TRBV9 and TRBJ1-6; TRBD1 might be the D (5 bases). Germline lookup yields CDR1 SGDLS and CDR2 YYNGEE. Trimming shortened V by 0 bases and J by 6 bases, and 10 bases separated the two germline ends. The CDR3 has 15 residues. The chain's CDR3 is CASSVAGRANSPLHF. The CDR3 region has the DNA TGTGCCAGCAGCGTAGCCGGCAGGGCTAATTCACCCCTCCACTTT.

The chain uses TRBV15 and TRBJ1-3; 8 bases are shared with TRBD1. V trimming: 1 base; J trimming: 0 bases; junction bases outside the gene matches: 11. Per germline, CDR1 LNHNV and CDR2 YYDKDF (reference sequence). The CDR3 spans 19 residues. This CDR3 reads CATSRAVAQGVISGNTIYF. CDR3 in DNA: TGTGCCACCAGCAGAGCTGTGGCACAGGGGGTTATCTCTGGAAACACCATATATTTT.

This rearrangement joins TRBV7-2 to TRBJ2-5; 12 bases agree with TRBD2. The V segment lost 4 bases and the J segment 5 bases; nucleotides outside the gene matches: 5. This CDR3 is built from 15 residues. Germline V gene lookup returns CDR1 SGHTA and CDR2 FQGNSA. CDR3 sequence: CASSYLAGGAETQYF. The CDR3 nucleotides are TGTGCCAGCAGCTATCTAGCGGGAGGGGCGGAGACCCAGTACTTC. The variable domain in full, completed from reference TRBV7-2 and TRBJ2-5, reads GAGVSQSPSNKVTEKGKDVELRCDPISGHTALYWYRQSLGQGLEFLIYFQGNSAPDKSGLPSDRFSAERTGGSVSTLTIQRTQQEDSAVYLCASSYLAGGAETQYFGPGTRLLVL.

The table lists this clone with a count of one. The genes are TRBV28 and TRBJ1-4; 7 bases are shared with TRBD1. The CDR3 loop spans 15 amino acids. CDR1 and CDR2 (germline): MDHEN, SYDVKM. V was pared by 4 bases and J by 8 bases, with 10 bases of the junction left unmatched. The CDR3 protein is CASSSSGQPGEKLFF. CDR3 in DNA: TGTGCCAGCAGTTCCTCGGGACAGCCAGGGGAAAAACTGTTTTTT.